This TCR beta chain was recorded in a study of cytomegalovirus exposure and HLA in healthy donors. TCRdb's table, derived via immunoSEQ multiplex PCR, lists solely in-frame clones and lacks some. The sample has 150,000 to 250,000 clones, 81% seen once. This clone was counted a few times. The CDR3 has 15 amino acids. With V trimmed by 1 base and J by 4 bases, 5 bases remained unmatched. Germline V gene data show CDR1 as GTSNPN and CDR2 as SVGIG (reference sequence). This receptor was taken from a woman aged 25 to 39 in good health and CMV-seronegative. V usage is TRBV30 and J usage is TRBJ2-7, with TRBD2 matching 12 bases. The sample was PBMCs. CDR3: CAWSGTSGGSYEQYF. DNA for the CDR3: TGTGCCTGGAGTGGCACTAGCGGGGGGTCATACGAGCAGTACTTC.